This T cell receptor beta chain stems from a study of T cells after yellow fever vaccination. Study details: With SMART-Seq v4 Ultra Low Input, the fractions containing low cell numbers were prepared. Study-level results: Subsequent to the booster, the majority of primary-vaccination clones reappeared (96% CD4, 85% to 90% CD8).

V was shortened by 6 bases and J by 0 bases, with 16 bases between the two germline ends. Germline CDR1 and CDR2: WNHNN and SYGVQD (reference sequence). This CDR3 contains 16 residues. Concerning this clonotype: The target antigen is unknown.

TCRdb reprocessed the 5' RACE reads via MiXCR and lists one record per CDR3 protein. The table has under 350,000 distinct CDR3 sequences, over 3.5% seen once. The TCR originated in a man between 18 and 35 years old who received the YFV17D yellow fever vaccine. The sequenced sample was PBMCs, obtained 5 days after the yellow fever booster vaccination. The chain recombines TRBV10-1 with TRBJ2-3, with D perhaps TRBD2 (7 bases). The CDR3 nucleotides read TGCGCCAGCAGCGATTCAAGGGGGGGGAGCACAGATACGCAGTATTTT. Its translation: CASSDSRGGSTDTQYF.